This T cell receptor (beta chain) was documented in a study of T cell changes during pregnancy in multiple sclerosis. Trimming pared 8 bases from V and 2 bases from J, leaving 15 bases between. CDR1 is SGHRS, CDR2 YFSETQ, per germline. The length of the CDR3 is 14 residues. The protocol was immunoSEQ multiplex PCR, while the TCRdb copy is restricted to in-frame clones and leaves out a portion. The sample records approximately 46,000 clones, nearly 90% being singletons. The sequence was obtained from a female donor with multiple sclerosis, enrolled in a pregnancy study. The rearrangement uses TRBV5-1 and TRBJ2-3; D gene uncertain. Sample: CD4+ T cells from peripheral blood mononuclear cells, taken after pregnancy. CDR3 residues: CASKTFSSTDTQYF. The CDR3 DNA reads TGCGCCAGTAAAACTTTTTCTTCCACAGATACGCAGTATTTT.